This T cell receptor (beta chain) was identified during a study of monozygotic twins with inflammatory bowel disease. Germline values: CDR1 SQVTM, CDR2 ANQGSEA. The CDR3 sequence is 16 residues long. cDNA was produced in eight separate reactions per sample. The unique tags termed UMIs, each holding a 6-nucleotide sample barcode, were added by means of template switching. With the 5' RACE reads reprocessed, TCRdb shows one record per CDR3 protein and no DNA. Its listing shows 400,000 to 500,000 distinct CDR3 sequences. General study results and limits: Compared with healthy twins, IBD patients shared fewer clonotypes with others, especially with disease activity. By inverse Simpson index, TCRbeta diversity was lower in IBD patients than in healthy co-twins.

For this clonotype: Its target is not known.

The genes are TRBV29-1 and TRBJ2-1; with no DNA, the TCRdb D assignment of TRBD2 cannot be verified. The source of this sequence is a human donor with ulcerative colitis or Crohn's disease, or a healthy co-twin of an affected twin (not recorded which). The sequenced material came from blood. This chain's CDR3 is CSAAGLAGAAYNEQFF.